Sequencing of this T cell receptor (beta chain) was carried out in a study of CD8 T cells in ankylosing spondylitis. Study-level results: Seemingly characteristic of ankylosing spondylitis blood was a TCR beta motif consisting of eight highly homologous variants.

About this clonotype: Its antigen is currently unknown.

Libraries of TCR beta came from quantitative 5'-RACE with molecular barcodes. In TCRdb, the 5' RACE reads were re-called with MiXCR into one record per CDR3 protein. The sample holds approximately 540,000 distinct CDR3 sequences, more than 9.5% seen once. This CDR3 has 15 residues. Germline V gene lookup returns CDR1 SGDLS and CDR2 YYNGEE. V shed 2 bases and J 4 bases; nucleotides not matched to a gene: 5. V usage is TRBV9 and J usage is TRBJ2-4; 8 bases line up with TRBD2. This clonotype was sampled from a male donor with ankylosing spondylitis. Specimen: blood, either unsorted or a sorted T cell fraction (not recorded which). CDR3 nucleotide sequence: TGTGCCAGCAGCGTTAGCGGGATATCAAAAAACATTCAGTACTTC. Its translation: CASSVSGISKNIQYF.